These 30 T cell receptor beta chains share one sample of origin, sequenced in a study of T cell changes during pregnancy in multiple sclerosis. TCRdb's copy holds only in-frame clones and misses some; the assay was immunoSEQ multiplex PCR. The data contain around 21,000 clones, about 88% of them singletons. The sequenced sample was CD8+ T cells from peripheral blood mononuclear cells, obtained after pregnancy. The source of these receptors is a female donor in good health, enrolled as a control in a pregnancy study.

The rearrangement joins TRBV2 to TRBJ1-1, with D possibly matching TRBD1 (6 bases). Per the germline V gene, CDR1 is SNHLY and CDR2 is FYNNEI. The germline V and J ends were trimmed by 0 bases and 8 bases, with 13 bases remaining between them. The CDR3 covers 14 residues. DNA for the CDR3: TGTGCCAGCAGTGAAGCGTACAGGGCGGAAGAAGCTTTCTTT. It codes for CASSEAYRAEEAFF.

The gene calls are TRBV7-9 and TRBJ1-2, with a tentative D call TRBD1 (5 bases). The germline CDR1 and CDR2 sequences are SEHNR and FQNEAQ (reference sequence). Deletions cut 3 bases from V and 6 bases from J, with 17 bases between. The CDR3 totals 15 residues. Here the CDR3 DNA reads TGTGCCAGCAGCTTGGGTCAGGGCCCTCATAATGGCTACACCTTC. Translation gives CASSLGQGPHNGYTF.

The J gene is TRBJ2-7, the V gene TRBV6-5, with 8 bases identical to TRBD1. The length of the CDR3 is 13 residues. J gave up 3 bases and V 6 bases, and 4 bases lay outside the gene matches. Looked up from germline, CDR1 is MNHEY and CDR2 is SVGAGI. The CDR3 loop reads CASSPGTGYEQYF. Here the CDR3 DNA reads TGTGCCAGCAGCCCTGGGACAGGCTACGAGCAGTACTTC.

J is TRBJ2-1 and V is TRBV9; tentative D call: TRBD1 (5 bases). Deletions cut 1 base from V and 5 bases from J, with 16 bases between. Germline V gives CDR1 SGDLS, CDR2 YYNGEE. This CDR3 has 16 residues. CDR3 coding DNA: TGTGCCAGCAGCGTACGACAGAGCCCTGGACACAATGAGCAGTTCTTC. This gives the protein CASSVRQSPGHNEQFF.

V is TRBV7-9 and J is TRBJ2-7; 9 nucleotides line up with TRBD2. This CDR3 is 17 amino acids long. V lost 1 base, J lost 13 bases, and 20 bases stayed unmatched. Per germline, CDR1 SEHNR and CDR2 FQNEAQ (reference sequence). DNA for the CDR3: TGTGCCAGCAGCTTAGAAGGCGGGAGGGCACCGAACGACGAGCCCTACTTC. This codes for CASSLEGGRAPNDEPYF.

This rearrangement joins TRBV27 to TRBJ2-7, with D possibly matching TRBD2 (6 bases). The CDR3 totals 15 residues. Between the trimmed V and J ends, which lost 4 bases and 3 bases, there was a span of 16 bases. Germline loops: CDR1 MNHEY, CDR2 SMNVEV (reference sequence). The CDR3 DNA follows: TGTGCCAGCAGTTCGACCGGGACTGGTAACTACGAGCAGTACTTC. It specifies CASSSTGTGNYEQYF.

The CDR3 DNA is TGTGCCAGCAGCTTATGGGGGACAGATATTGTGGAGCAGTACTTC. Encoded protein: CASSLWGTDIVEQYF. V usage is TRBV13 and J usage is TRBJ2-7; TRBD1 matches 7 bases. CDR1 is PRHDT and CDR2 is FYEKMQ in the germline V gene (reference sequence). CDR3 length: 15 amino acids. Losses at the gene ends were 2 bases for V and 7 bases for J; bases not matched to a gene: 11.

The CDR3 reads CASSLSRTGANEQFF. In DNA, the CDR3 is TGTGCCAGCAGTTTATCTCGGACAGGCGCCAATGAGCAGTTCTTC. The chain combines TRBV27 with TRBJ2-1, with TRBD1 identical over 7 bases. Trimming at V came to 0 bases and at J to 6 bases, leaving 5 bases not matched to a gene. The CDR3 extends over 15 amino acids. Per germline, CDR1 MNHEY and CDR2 SMNVEV (reference sequence).

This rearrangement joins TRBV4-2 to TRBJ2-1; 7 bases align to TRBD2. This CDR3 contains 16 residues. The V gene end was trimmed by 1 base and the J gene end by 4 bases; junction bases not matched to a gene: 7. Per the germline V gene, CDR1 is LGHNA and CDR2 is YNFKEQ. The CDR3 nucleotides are TGTGCCAGCAGCCAAGGGGCTAGCGGAGATTACAATGAGCAGTTCTTC. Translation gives CASSQGASGDYNEQFF.

CDR3 residues: CASRPTVASGANVLTF. The CDR3 DNA follows: TGTGCCAGTAGGCCCACAGTTGCCTCTGGGGCCAACGTCCTGACTTTC. The chain joins TRBV19 to TRBJ2-6; no firm D call. Germline values: CDR1 LNHDA, CDR2 SQIVND (reference sequence). This CDR3 spans 16 amino acids. Deletions cut 6 bases from V and 0 bases from J, with 12 bases between.

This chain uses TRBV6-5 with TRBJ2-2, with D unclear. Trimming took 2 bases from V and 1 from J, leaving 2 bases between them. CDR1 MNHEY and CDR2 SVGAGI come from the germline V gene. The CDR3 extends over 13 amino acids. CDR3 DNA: TGTGCCAGCAGTTACCTGAACACCGGGGAGCTGTTTTTT. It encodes CASSYLNTGELFF.

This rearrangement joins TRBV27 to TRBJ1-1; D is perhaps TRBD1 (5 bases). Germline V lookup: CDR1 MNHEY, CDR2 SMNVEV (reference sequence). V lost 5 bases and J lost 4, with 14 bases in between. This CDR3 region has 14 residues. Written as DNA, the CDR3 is TGTGCCAGCAGTACAAAGGGGATAGTCACTGAAGCTTTCTTT. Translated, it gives CASSTKGIVTEAFF.

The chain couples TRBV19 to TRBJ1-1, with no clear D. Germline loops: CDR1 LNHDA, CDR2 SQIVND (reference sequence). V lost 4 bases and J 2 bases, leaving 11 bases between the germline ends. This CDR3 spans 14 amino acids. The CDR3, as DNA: TGTGCCAGTAGTACCATTGGGAGTAACACTGAAGCTTTCTTT. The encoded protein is CASSTIGSNTEAFF.

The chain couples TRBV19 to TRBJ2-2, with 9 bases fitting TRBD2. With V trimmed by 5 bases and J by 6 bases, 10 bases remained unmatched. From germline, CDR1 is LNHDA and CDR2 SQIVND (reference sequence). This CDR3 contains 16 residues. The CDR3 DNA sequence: TGTGCCAGTAGTCCTAGCGGGACCCCAGGGGCCGGGGAGCTGTTTTTT. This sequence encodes CASSPSGTPGAGELFF. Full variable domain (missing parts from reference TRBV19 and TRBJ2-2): DGGITQSPKYLFRKEGQNVTLSCEQNLNHDAMYWYRQDPGQGLRLIYYSQIVNDFQKGDIAEGYSVSREKKESFPLTVTSAQKNPTAFYLCASSPSGTPGAGELFFGEGSRLTVL.

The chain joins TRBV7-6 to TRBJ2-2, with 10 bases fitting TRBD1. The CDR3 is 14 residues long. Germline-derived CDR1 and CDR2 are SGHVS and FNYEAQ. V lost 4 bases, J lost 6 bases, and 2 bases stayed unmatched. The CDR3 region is CASSSGTGAGELFF. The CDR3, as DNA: TGTGCCAGCAGCTCAGGGACAGGGGCCGGGGAGCTGTTTTTT.

The CDR3 nucleotides are TGTGCCAGCAGTTTCCGTACAGCGGGGGGGACAGATACGCAGTATTTT. It yields the protein CASSFRTAGGTDTQYF. The rearrangement links TRBV6-6 to TRBJ2-3; TRBD2 matches 10 bases. The junction had 7 bases not matched to a gene; V was cut back by 4 bases and J by 3 bases. Germline CDR1 and CDR2: MNHNY and SVGAGI (reference sequence). This CDR3 region has 16 residues.

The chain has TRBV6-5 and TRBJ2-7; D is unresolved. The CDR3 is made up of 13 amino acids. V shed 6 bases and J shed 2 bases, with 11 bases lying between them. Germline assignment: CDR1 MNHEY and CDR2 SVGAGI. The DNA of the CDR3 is TGTGCCAGCAGCTTAGCACGGACCTACGAGCAGTACTTC. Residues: CASSLARTYEQYF.

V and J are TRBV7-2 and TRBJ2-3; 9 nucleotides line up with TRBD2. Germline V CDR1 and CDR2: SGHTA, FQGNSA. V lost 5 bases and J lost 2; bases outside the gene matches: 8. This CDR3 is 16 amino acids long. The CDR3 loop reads CASSMGTSSYTDTQYF. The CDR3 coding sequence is TGTGCCAGCAGCATGGGGACTAGCAGTTACACAGATACGCAGTATTTT.

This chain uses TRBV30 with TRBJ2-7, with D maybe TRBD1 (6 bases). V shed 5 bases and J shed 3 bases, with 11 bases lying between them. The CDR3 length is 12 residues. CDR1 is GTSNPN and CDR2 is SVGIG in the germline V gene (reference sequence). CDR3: CAWAGTYYEQYF. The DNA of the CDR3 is TGTGCCTGGGCCGGGACATACTACGAGCAGTACTTC.

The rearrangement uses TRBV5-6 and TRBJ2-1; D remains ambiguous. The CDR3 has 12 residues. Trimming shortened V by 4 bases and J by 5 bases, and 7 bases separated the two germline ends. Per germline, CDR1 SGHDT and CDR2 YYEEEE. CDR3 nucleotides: TGTGCCAGCAGCCACCGGGACAATGAGCAGTTCTTC. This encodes CASSHRDNEQFF.

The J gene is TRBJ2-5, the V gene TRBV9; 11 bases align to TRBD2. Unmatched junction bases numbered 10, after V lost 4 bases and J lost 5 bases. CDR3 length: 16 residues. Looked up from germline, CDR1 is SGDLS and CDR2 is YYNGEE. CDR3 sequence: CASSSISGRAGETQYF. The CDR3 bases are TGTGCCAGCAGCTCGATTAGCGGGAGGGCCGGGGAGACCCAGTACTTC.

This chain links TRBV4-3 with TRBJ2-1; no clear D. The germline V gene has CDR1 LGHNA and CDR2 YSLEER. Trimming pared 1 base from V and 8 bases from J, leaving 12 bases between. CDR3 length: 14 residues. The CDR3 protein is CASSQVAGSDEQFF. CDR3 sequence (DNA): TGCGCCAGCAGCCAAGTTGCTGGTTCGGATGAGCAGTTCTTC.

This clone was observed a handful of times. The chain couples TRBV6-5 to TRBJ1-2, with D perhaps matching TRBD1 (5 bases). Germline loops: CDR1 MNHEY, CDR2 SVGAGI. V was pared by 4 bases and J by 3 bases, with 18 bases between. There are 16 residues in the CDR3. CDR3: CASSSNSRVIHYGYTF. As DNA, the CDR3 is TGTGCCAGCAGTTCGAACTCCAGGGTAATCCACTATGGCTACACCTTC.

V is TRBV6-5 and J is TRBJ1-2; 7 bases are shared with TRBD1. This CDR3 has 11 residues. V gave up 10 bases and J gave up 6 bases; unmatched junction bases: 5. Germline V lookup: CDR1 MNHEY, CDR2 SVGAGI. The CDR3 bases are TGTGCCACCCGGGACAGCCATGGCTACACCTTC. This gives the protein CATRDSHGYTF.

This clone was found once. This chain's CDR3 is CASRRTGFDEQYF. In DNA, the CDR3 is TGTGCCAGCAGGCGTACAGGGTTCGACGAGCAGTACTTC. The chain employs TRBV5-6 and TRBJ2-7, with a weak D call TRBD1 (6 bases). Trimming pared 5 bases from V and 5 bases from J, leaving 14 bases between. CDR3 length: 13 amino acids. Germline loops: CDR1 SGHDT, CDR2 YYEEEE.

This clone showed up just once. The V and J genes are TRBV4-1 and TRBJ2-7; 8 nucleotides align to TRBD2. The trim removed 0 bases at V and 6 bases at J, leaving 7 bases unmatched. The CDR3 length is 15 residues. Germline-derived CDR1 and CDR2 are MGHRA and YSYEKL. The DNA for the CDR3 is TGCGCCAGCAGCCAAGAGGCCAGCCTAGCGGGCGAGCAGTACTTC. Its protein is CASSQEASLAGEQYF.

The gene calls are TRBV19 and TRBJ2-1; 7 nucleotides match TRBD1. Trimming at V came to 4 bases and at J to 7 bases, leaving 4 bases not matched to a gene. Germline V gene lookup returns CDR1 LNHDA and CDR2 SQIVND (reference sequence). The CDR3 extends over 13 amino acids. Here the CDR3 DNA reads TGTGCCAGTAGTACGACAGGGTGGAATGAGCAGTTCTTC. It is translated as CASSTTGWNEQFF.

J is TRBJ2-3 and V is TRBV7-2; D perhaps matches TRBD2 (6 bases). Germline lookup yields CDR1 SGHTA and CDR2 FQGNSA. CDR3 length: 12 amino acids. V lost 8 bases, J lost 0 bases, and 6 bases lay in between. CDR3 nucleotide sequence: TGTGCCAGCGGGAGGAGCACAGATACGCAGTATTTT. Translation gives CASGRSTDTQYF. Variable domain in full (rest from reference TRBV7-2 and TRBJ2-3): GAGVSQSPSNKVTEKGKDVELRCDPISGHTALYWYRQSLGQGLEFLIYFQGNSAPDKSGLPSDRFSAERTGGSVSTLTIQRTQQEDSAVYLCASGRSTDTQYFGPGTRLTVL.

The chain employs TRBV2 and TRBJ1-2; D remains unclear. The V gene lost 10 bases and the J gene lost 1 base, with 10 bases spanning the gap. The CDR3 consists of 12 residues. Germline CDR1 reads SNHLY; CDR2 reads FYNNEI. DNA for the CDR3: TGTGCCATGGTGGGCAGTAACTATGGCTACACCTTC. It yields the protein CAMVGSNYGYTF.

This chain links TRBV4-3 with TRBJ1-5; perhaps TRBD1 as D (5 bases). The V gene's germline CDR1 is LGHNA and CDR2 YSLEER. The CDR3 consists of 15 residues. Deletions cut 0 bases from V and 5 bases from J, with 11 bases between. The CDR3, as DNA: TGCGCCAGCAGCCAAGATCGGGGGTGGGATCAGCCCCAGCATTTT. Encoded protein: CASSQDRGWDQPQHF.